The clone carrying this T cell receptor (beta chain) was seen ten or more times. The antigen is undetermined. A modified ARM-PCR protocol with three rounds of nested PCR amplified TCRbeta. TCRdb used MiXCR to reprocess the multiplex PCR reads, holding one entry per CDR3 protein. The data hold under 100,000 distinct CDR3 sequences, with roughly 62% observed a single time. The data were taken from a study of tumor and adjacent non-tumor tissue in lung cancer. Study as a whole: Aged 31 to 76 years, patients included fewer than 11 men and 4 or 5 women with stage I to III disease.

RNA was extracted from bulk tissue without any cell sorting. Chemotherapy-naive patients with new lung cancer underwent thoracic surgery in China, August–November 2014. Study-level results: Compared with tumor, normal lung showed significantly lower TCR diversity.

The CDR3 runs 15 residues. Losses at the gene ends were 7 bases for V and 7 bases for J; bases not matched to a gene: 6. Germline V CDR1 and CDR2: MNHEY, SVGAGI. Source material: lung tumor tissue. The clonotype originates from a man aged 65-85 years with non-small cell lung cancer. The chain recombines TRBV6-5 with TRBJ2-1; the match to TRBD2 covers 14 bases. The CDR3 spells CASTQRTSGRNEQFF. CDR3 nucleotide sequence: TGTGCCAGCACGCAAAGGACTAGCGGGAGGAATGAGCAGTTCTTC.